This T cell receptor beta chain was sequenced in a study of monozygotic twins with inflammatory bowel disease. The study's findings and limits: IBD-affected twins scored below their healthy co-twins in TCRbeta diversity (inverse Simpson). No difference in repertoire similarity was seen between concordant and discordant twins, possibly because power was limited.

The CDR3 totals 14 residues. Germline loops: CDR1 SGHAT, CDR2 FQNNGV. Eight distinct reactions (per sample) were used to make the cDNA. From its re-call of the 5' RACE reads, TCRdb lists each CDR3 protein once, without DNA. In all, the sample yields 420,000 or so distinct CDR3 sequences. A remark on this clonotype: Its specificity is unknown.

Per donor there was one draw, yielding a blood sample of 2 to 3 ml. The J gene is TRBJ1-2, the V gene TRBV11-2; TCRdb's assignment of TRBD1 cannot be checked, as there is no DNA. Material: blood. This receptor was identified in a human donor with ulcerative colitis or Crohn's disease, or a healthy co-twin of an affected twin (not recorded which). The chain's CDR3 is CASSYRGRLDGYTF.